A selection of T cell receptor beta chains follows, all from one sample in a study of T cells in Graves' hyperthyroidism and ophthalmopathy. TCRdb reprocessed the multiplex PCR reads with MiXCR, giving one entry per CDR3 protein. The sample has under 800,000 distinct CDR3 sequences, about 14% seen once; the top ten hold around 9.6%. What was sequenced was blood. The receptor source for this set is a young woman with Graves' hyperthyroidism. Both conserved end residues are part of each CDR3. The D gene is left open where the match is weak. Clone size is given for some rows only: seen once, a few or many times, or a class if the clone is expanded.

abundance	j_gene	len	v_gene	d_gene	CDR3nt	CDR3aa
few	TRBJ2-7	12	TRBV19	-	TGTGCCAGTACTAGTTATAACTACGAGCAGTACTTC	CASTSYNYEQYF
-	TRBJ2-5	18	TRBV28	TRBD1	TGTGCCAGCAGCTCTCAGACCTGGACAGGGGCGCTACAAGAGACCCAGTACTTC	CASSSQTWTGALQETQYF
many	TRBJ2-1	20	TRBV20-1	TRBD2	TGCAGTGCTAGAGTTCTCGGACTAGAGGACGGGGCTAGCTCCTACAATGAGCAGTTCTTC	CSARVLGLEDGASSYNEQFF
many	TRBJ1-5	16	TRBV30	-	TGTGCCTGGAGTTCGCCGACAGGTTATAGCAATCAGCCCCAGCATTTT	CAWSSPTGYSNQPQHF
few	TRBJ2-5	18	TRBV7-9	TRBD1	TGTGCCAGCAGCTTATTGGGGGCCGGGACAGGGGGCGCAGAGACCCAGTACTTC	CASSLLGAGTGGAETQYF
many	TRBJ2-1	15	TRBV13	TRBD2	TGTGCCAGCAGCCCAACACTAGCGGGCGGCAATGAGCAGTTCTTC	CASSPTLAGGNEQFF
-	TRBJ2-1	15	TRBV9	TRBD2	TGTGCCAGCAGCGTAAGCGTACTAGCGTACAATGAGCAGTTCTTC	CASSVSVLAYNEQFF
-	TRBJ1-2	13	TRBV7-2	-	TGTGCCAGCAACTACGGGGGAAACTATGGCTACACCTTC	CASNYGGNYGYTF
many	TRBJ2-5	14	TRBV20-1	TRBD2	TGCAGTGCCCGGGTAGCGGGAGGAATCGAGACCCAGTACTTC	CSARVAGGIETQYF
few	TRBJ1-2	16	TRBV28	TRBD1	TGTGCCAGCAGTAAAATCTACAGGGGACCAATGAATGGCTACACCTTC	CASSKIYRGPMNGYTF
many	TRBJ2-1	16	TRBV20-1	-	TGCAGTGCTAGTTCGGTCGTGGGGGGAGGTCGGAATGAGCAGTTCTTC	CSASSVVGGGRNEQFF
many	TRBJ1-6	18	TRBV28	TRBD1	TGTGCCAGCAGCGCCCGCCTCCGACAGGGGCTAAGGAATTCACCCCTCCACTTT	CASSARLRQGLRNSPLHF